This T cell receptor beta chain came from a study of cytomegalovirus exposure and HLA in healthy donors (TCRdb year 2017). Background for the entire study: In an earlier analysis of approximately 500 of the donors, roughly 300 Gb of sequence data and just under 120 million unique TCR beta sequences from 150 million to 200 million T cells were reported. Roughly 290 gigabases of sequencing data and around 88 million unique TCR sequences made up an early release that covered 500 to 650 HLA-typed donors. Of the roughly 420 genotyped donors, 75% to 85% were placed in the genetic ancestry cluster associated with self-reported Caucasian donors. The aim of the study was to test whether cataloging public T cell receptors could identify signatures of past pathogen exposure. Using immunosequencing, the study profiled T cell repertoires from 666 subjects and related those repertoires to cytomegalovirus serostatus. A separate validation cohort of roughly 120 different subjects was used in addition to the approximately 670-subject first cohort. To predict cytomegalovirus infection status, the study brought together high-throughput TCR immunosequencing, statistical association of individual TCRs with disease status, and machine learning. A later analysis re-analyzed previously published TCR beta repertoires from roughly 690 donors and added high-resolution HLA genotyping to study TCR occurrence patterns. Rather than drawing on any new phenotypic data, the later analysis identified candidate immune exposures from TCR beta sequences and the way those sequences occurred across donors. To decide whether each TCR beta V gene segment behaved as functional or pseudogenic, an earlier analysis of fewer than 750 of the donors relied on high-throughput TCR beta sequencing. Alongside the repertoire data, information on donor age, sex, ethnicity and CMV serostatus was compiled. In a later genetic analysis, genome-wide SNP genotypes for about three fifths of the 666 donors were used, and that subset was treated as a discovery cohort. All discovery cohort repertoires had been generated on a single sequencing platform. HLA typing included class I and class II loci at four-digit resolution. Typing coverage varied by locus: roughly 620-640 donors for A, B, C, DRB1 and DQB1; approximately 500 for DQA1; about 600 for DPA1; fewer than 480 for DPB1. Several DR-DQ haplotypes were handled as single units for association and clustering, since linkage in the cohort was strong. On average, roughly 200,000 unique TCR beta nucleotide sequences were sequenced per donor among some 430 genotyped donors of the cohort, with roughly 18% of those sequences being non-productive.

The paper as a whole reports these results and caveats: Correlated functional status among segregating V segments might reflect linkage disequilibrium, but an unknown experimental factor could not be ruled out. Because counts were too low, some 17 rarely observed V segments, including chromosome 9 orphons, were left out of the earlier analysis of 500 to 750 of the donors. In a later genetic analysis, a missense DCLRE1C variant was associated with V-gene and J-gene trimming of TCR beta chains, and the association was replicated in an independent cohort. The authors suggested that the approach could potentially be generalized to other disease states and immunological phenotypes. The classifier was reported to diagnose cytomegalovirus status with high specificity and sensitivity in both the original cohort and the validation cohort. In this cohort, only TCR beta chains were sequenced, and detectable features were limited by the absence of alpha or paired-chain data. A further reported finding was that TCR beta sequences accurately predicted the HLA-A and HLA-B alleles for most subjects in the first cohort. Presence/absence analyses assumed roughly uniform sequencing depth across donors, an assumption that may not hold. In a later analysis, HLA-associated TCR beta chains showed more clonal expansion and lower generation probabilities than non-associated chains that were equally common. In the study, around 160 TCR beta chains were listed as associated with cytomegalovirus. A later analysis found that most CMV-associated TCR beta chains appeared HLA-restricted, with HLA associations seemingly driven largely by CMV exposure. In an earlier analysis of 587 of the donors, most TCR beta V segments appeared in productive rearrangements about 87% or about 30% of the time, broadly matching IMGT annotations. A few of the identified cytomegalovirus-associated TCR beta chains were confirmed in vitro to be specific for cytomegalovirus antigens. Because HLA typing was missing for some donors at each locus, association tests included only the typed subset. A later genetic analysis reported fewer N-insertions in productive TCRs among donors in an Asian-associated ancestry cluster than the roughly 700-donor mean. While some public TCRs were present in many individuals, most TCR sequences turned up only very rarely across donors. Assigning TCR associations to individual alleles was difficult when HLA alleles, especially DR and DQ, strongly co-occurred. A later analysis found that TCR association rates varied across HLA loci, with DRB1 alleles showing the most associated TCRs and HLA-C alleles the fewest. According to a later analysis, parvovirus B19, influenza, CMV and Epstein-Barr virus appeared linked to several top co-occurrence clusters. Immune exposure information for the cohort was limited to CMV serostatus. A cluster of highly shared sequence variants was judged likely to represent a technical artifact of the sequencing pipeline. Specific HLA alleles were associated with roughly 17,000 TCR beta sequences at a false discovery rate of 0.05 in a later analysis.

The cohort comprised 666 healthy bone marrow donors. All cohort members were sampled while nominally healthy, although unrecorded immune exposures were likely present. The donor was CMV seropositive and was included in the group of 290 or so seropositive cohort members. Every donor gave a peripheral blood sample, and the peripheral blood mononuclear cells from that sample were used for TCR beta sequencing. Genomic DNA was extracted from the blood cell samples with the Qiagen DNeasy Blood Extraction Kit. Concerning this clone: Its binding antigen is unknown. Base qualities were left out, and no much larger clone turns up one base away.

The library was generated by the immunoSEQ multiplex PCR assay. For the multiplex PCR, a mixture combining 60 forward primers for TCR Vbeta segments and 13 reverse primers for TCR Jbeta segments was used. Amplification of the CDR3 region of rearranged TCR beta genes was performed with a multiplex PCR assay on genomic DNA. On the Illumina HiSeq System, the amplified TCR beta libraries were sequenced as 87-base-pair reads. The paper's data handling went like this. A later analysis counted approximately 84 million unique TCR beta chains across the 666 repertoires, and some 11 million of these chains were shared by at least two donors. Raw reads were error-corrected and collapsed into unique sequences with a nearest-neighbor algorithm that merged closely related sequences to remove PCR and sequencing errors. Alignment of CDR3 sequences to IMGT reference sequences was used to assign V, D and J gene segments. Each retained sequence needed at least a six-nucleotide match to both a V gene segment and a J gene segment. A rearrangement counted as productive if the CDR3 had no stop codons and remained in frame with V and J, and every other rearrangement counted as non-productive. Following IMGT convention, CDR3 was defined as the stretch from the second conserved V-encoded cysteine to the conserved J-encoded phenylalanine. In an earlier analysis of more than 550 of the donors, sequences lacking an unambiguous match to a single V gene segment were excluded. In an earlier analysis of a few hundred of the donors, V segments were called functional above 56.7% productive rearrangements and were called segregating when the between-donor standard deviation exceeded 5%. A statistical classification framework was built to diagnose cytomegalovirus status from the catalog of TCR beta chain sequences. A later analysis assigned V and J genes by comparing TCR nucleotide sequences with IMGT/GENE-DB human TR gene sequences. The TCRdist pipeline was used in a later analysis to assign CDR3 sequences and most-parsimonious VDJ recombination scenarios. In a later analysis, each TCR beta chain was defined by its CDR3 amino acid sequence together with its V-gene family, and reads lacking a unique V-gene family were excluded. To address suspected cross-contamination and a sequencing artifact, a later analysis removed a few hundred highly shared, low-generation-probability nucleotide sequences. A later analysis calculated a clonal expansion index for each public chain from normalized within-repertoire ranks of inferred template counts. In a later analysis, generation probabilities were computed using a VDJ recombination model fitted to out-of-frame rearrangements, and the results were checked against IGoR. In a later analysis, hypergeometric tests were used to score TCR-TCR, TCR-HLA and TCR-CMV co-occurrence, with a repertoire-size bias correction applied to TCR pairs. To estimate false discovery rates, a later analysis permuted the HLA or CMV assignments 20 times. In a later analysis, co-occurring TCRs were grouped using DBSCAN, and TCRdist sequence similarity was added for clustering within HLA-allele-positive subsets. Repertoires with fewer than 30,000 or more than 120,000 public chains, plus five repertoires with anomalous nucleotide sharing, were excluded from co-occurrence clustering. TCRdb stores this immuneACCESS table with in-frame sequences only. Part of the clones is absent; in the studies checked, under half of the shortfall reflects unresolved V genes, and no reason is known for the rest. D and trimming come from the DNA, and the V and J calls and clone size come from that table. This sample is represented by more than 95,000 clones; roughly four fifths of them were singletons. About 4.4% of the sample belongs to the ten largest clones.

This receptor was taken from a woman aged 50 to 65 in good health and CMV-seropositive. The material sequenced was PBMCs.

The CDR3 here reads CAIPRGGPYEQYF. The DNA sequence is as follows: TGTGCCATACCGCGGGGGGGGCCCTACGAGCAGTACTTC. The chain is encoded by TRBV7-9 joined to TRBJ2-7; 9 central nucleotides agree with TRBD2. CDR1 SEHNR and CDR2 FQNEAQ were looked up in the germline V gene (reference sequence). The CDR3 starts with the cysteine, ends with the phenylalanine, and has 13 residues. Of all the DNA, just the CDR3 is kept, 39 bases in frame from base 1. V lost 10 bases and J lost 2 bases, and the count of bases not matched to a germline gene is 6.